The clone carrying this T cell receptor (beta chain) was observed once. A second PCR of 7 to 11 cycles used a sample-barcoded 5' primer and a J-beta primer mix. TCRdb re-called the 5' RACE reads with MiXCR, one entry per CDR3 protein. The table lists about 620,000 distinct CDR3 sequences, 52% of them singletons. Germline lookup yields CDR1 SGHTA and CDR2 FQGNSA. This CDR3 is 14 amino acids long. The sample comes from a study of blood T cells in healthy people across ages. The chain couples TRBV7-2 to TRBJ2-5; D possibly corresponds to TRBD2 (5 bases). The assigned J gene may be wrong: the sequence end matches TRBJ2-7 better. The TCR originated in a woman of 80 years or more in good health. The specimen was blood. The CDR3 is CASSSEGDNYEQYF. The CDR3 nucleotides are TGTGCCAGCAGCTCCGAGGGAGACAACTACGAGCAGTACTTC.